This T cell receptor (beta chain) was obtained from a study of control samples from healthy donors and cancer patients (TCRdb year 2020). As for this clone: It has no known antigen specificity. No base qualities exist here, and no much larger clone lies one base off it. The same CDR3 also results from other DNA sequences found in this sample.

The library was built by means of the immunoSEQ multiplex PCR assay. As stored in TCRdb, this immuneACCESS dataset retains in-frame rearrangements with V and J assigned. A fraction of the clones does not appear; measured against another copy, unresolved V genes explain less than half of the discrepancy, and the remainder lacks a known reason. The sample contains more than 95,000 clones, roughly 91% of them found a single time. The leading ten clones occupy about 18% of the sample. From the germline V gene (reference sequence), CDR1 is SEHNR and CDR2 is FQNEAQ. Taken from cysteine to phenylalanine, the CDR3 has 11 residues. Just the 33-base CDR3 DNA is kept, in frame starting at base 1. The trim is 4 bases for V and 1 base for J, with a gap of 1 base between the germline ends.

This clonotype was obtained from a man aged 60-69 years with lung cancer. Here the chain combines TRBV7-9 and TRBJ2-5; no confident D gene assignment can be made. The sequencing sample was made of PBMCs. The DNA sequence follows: TGTGCCAGCAGCTCCCAAGAGACCCAGTACTTC. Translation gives CASSSQETQYF.